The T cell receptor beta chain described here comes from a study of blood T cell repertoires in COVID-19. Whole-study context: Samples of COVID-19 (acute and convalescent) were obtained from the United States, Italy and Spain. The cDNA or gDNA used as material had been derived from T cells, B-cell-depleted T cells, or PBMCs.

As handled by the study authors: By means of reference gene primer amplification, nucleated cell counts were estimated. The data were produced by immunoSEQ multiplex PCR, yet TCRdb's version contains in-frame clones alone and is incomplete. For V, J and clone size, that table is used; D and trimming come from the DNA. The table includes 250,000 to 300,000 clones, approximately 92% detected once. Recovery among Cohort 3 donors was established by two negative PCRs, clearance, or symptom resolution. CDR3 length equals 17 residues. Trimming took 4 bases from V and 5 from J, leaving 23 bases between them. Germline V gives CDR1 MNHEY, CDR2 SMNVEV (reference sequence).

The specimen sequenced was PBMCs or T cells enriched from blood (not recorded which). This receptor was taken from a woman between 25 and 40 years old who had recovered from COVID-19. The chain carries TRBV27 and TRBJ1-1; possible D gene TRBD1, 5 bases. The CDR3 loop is CASSSPGLGGYSTEAFF. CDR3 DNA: TGTGCCAGCAGTTCCCCCGGGTTGGGGGGTTACAGTACTGAAGCTTTCTTT.